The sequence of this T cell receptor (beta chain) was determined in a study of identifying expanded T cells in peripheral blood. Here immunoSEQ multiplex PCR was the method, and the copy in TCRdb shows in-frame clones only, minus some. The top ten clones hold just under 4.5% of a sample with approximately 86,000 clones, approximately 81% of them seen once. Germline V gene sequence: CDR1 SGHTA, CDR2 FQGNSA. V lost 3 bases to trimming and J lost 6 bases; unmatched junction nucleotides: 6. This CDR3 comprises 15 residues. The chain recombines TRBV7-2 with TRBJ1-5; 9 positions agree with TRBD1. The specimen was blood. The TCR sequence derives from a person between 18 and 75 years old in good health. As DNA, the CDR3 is TGTGCCAGCAGCTTCGGACAGGGGCAAGCTCAGCCCCAGCATTTT. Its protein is CASSFGQGQAQPQHF.